The clone carrying this TCR beta chain has only a few counts. Its antigen is currently unknown. Relative to the germline gene, one junction end is altered; a read error may explain this. This sample is part of a study of identical twins. TCRdb passed the 5' RACE reads through MiXCR, listing each CDR3 protein once. The repertoire holds a few hundred thousand distinct CDR3 sequences, with roughly an eighth as singletons. Study-wide findings and caveats: Weaker excess twin sharing was seen among beta out-of-frame sequences. Its conclusions, products of cross-sectional statistical analysis, did not come from following the same donors. While abundant cord blood beta clonotypes carried fewer insertions, memory repertoires showed no such pattern. Models underestimated TCR alpha sharing (out-of-frame) in monozygotic twins.

This CDR3 has 13 residues. Germline V lookup: CDR1 SSHAT, CDR2 FNYEAQ (reference sequence). These sequences were also reported in another study, on yellow fever vaccine responses in identical twins.

The J gene is TRBJ2-5, the V gene TRBV7-7; TRBD2 might be the D (5 bases). The specimen was CD4+ T cells sorted from blood. The TCR comes from a woman aged 18-30 years in good health. The CDR3 DNA is TGTGCTAGCAGCCGCGTATCGGGATTGGGCCAGTACTTC. Amino acids: CASSRVSGLGQYF.